A selection of T cell receptor beta chains follows, all from one sample in a study of cytomegalovirus exposure and HLA in healthy donors. The data were produced by immunoSEQ multiplex PCR, yet TCRdb's version contains in-frame clones alone and is incomplete. The sample has 200,000 to 250,000 clones; roughly nine tenths are singletons. The specimen was PBMCs. Receptors were obtained from a man between 18 and 35 years old in good health and CMV-seropositive. Each CDR3 is given with its conserved first and last residue. The D gene is left open where the match is weak. The size entry is marked missing in some rows and otherwise reads once, few, many or a size class.

TRBJ1-1	TRBV5-1	.	.	CASSLSGPTEAFF	TGCGCCAGCAGCTTGAGCGGCCCCACTGAAGCTTTCTTT
TRBJ2-7	TRBV28	.	.	CASTGTLAYEQYF	TGTGCCAGCACCGGGACGTTGGCCTACGAGCAGTACTTC
TRBJ2-5	TRBV4-2	.	.	CASKENRYQETQYF	TGTGCCAGCAAGGAAAACAGATACCAAGAGACCCAGTACTTC
TRBJ2-5	TRBV5-1	.	.	CASSPSGAGWETQYF	TGCGCCAGCAGCCCCTCGGGGGCGGGTTGGGAGACCCAGTACTTC
TRBJ2-1	TRBV6-4	few	.	CASSDSTAGGQFF	TGTGCCAGCAGTGACTCAACGGCAGGTGGGCAGTTCTTC
TRBJ2-2	TRBV7-9	.	.	CASRPRGTGELFF	TGTGCCAGCAGGCCCAGGGGTACCGGGGAGCTGTTTTTT
TRBJ2-1	TRBV4-1	.	TRBD2	CASSQGLAAEQFF	TGCGCCAGCAGCCAGGGACTAGCGGCTGAGCAGTTCTTC
TRBJ1-3	TRBV7-8	.	.	CASSFSRVPRNTIYF	TGTGCCAGCAGCTTCAGCAGGGTCCCTCGAAACACCATATATTTT
TRBJ2-7	TRBV2	.	.	CASGETSSSYEQYF	TGTGCCAGCGGCGAGACGAGCAGCTCCTACGAGCAGTACTTC
TRBJ2-1	TRBV29-1	.	.	CSVVTGEAYNEQFF	TGCAGCGTTGTAACCGGGGAGGCCTACAATGAGCAGTTCTTC
TRBJ2-2	TRBV29-1	few	TRBD2	CSATLAGETGELFF	TGCAGCGCGACACTAGCGGGAGAAACCGGGGAGCTGTTTTTT
TRBJ2-7	TRBV5-1	.	.	CASSLTGWSSYEQYF	TGCGCCAGCAGCTTGACAGGGTGGAGCTCCTACGAGCAGTACTTC
TRBJ1-1	TRBV15	.	TRBD1	CATSPPGQRNTEAFF	TGTGCCACCAGCCCCCCGGGACAGAGAAACACTGAAGCTTTCTTT
TRBJ2-1	TRBV4-3	.	.	CASSQALAPYNEQFF	TGCGCCAGCAGCCAAGCCCTAGCCCCGTACAATGAGCAGTTCTTC
TRBJ2-1	TRBV6-5	.	.	CASSYLGVDPNEQFF	TGTGCCAGCAGTTACCTTGGGGTGGATCCCAATGAGCAGTTCTTC
TRBJ1-2	TRBV6-1	.	.	CASSIWAGDNYGYTF	TGTGCCAGCAGTATATGGGCAGGGGACAACTATGGCTACACCTTC
TRBJ2-7	TRBV30	.	TRBD1	CACRDRAIEQYF	TGTGCCTGCCGGGACAGGGCGATCGAGCAGTACTTC
TRBJ1-4	TRBV27	few	.	CASSQVPPWRVNEKLFF	TGTGCCAGCAGTCAGGTTCCTCCATGGAGGGTAAATGAAAAACTGTTTTTT
TRBJ1-5	TRBV5-1	.	.	CASSFGGDNQPQHF	TGCGCCAGCAGCTTCGGCGGGGACAATCAGCCCCAGCATTTT